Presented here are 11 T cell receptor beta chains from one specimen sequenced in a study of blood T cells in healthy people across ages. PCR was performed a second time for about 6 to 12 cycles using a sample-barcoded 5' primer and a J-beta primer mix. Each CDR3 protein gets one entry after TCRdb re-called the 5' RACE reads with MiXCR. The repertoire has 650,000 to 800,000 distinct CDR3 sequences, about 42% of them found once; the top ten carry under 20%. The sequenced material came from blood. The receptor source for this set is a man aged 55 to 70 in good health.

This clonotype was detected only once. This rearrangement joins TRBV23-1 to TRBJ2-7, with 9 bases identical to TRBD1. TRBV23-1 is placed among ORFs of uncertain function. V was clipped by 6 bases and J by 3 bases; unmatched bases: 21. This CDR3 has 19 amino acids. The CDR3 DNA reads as TGCGCCAGCAGCCACCAAGGGGGGGGGACAGGGTGTGTGGGCTACGAGCAGTACTTC. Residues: CASSHQGGGTGCVGYEQYF.

CDR3 loop: CASSEWGQNTEAFF. The CDR3 coding sequence is TGTGCCAGCAGTGAATGGGGCCAAAACACTGAAGCTTTCTTT. This chain uses TRBV25-1 with TRBJ1-1, with D possibly TRBD1 on 5 matching bases. Germline V lookup: CDR1 MGHDK, CDR2 SYGVNS. The CDR3 is 14 amino acids. V lost 1 base and J 2 bases, leaving 8 bases between the germline ends.

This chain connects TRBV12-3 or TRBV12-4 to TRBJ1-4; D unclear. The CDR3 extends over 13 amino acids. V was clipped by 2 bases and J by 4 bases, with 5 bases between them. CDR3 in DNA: TGTGCCAGCAGTTTAATCAGTAATGAAAAACTGTTTTTT. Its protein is CASSLISNEKLFF.

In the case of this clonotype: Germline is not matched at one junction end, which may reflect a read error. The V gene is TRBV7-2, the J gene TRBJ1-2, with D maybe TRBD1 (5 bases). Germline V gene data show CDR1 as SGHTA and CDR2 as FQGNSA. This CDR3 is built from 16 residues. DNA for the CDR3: TGTGCCAGCAGCCCTGGACACACTTTGCCCCTCTATGGCTTCACCTTC. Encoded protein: CASSPGHTLPLYGFTF.

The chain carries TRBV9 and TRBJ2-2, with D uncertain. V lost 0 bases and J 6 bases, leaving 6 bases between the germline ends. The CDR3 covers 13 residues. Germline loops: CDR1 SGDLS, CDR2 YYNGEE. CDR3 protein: CASSVDLSGELFF. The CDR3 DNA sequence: TGTGCCAGCAGCGTAGACCTCTCCGGGGAGCTGTTTTTT.

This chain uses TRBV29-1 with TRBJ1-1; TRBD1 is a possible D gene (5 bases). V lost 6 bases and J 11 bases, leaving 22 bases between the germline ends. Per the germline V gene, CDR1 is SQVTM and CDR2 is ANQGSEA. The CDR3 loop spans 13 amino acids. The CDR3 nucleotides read TGCAGCGTCGCCGGGACCCAGAGGGAGAGTGCTTTCTTT. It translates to CSVAGTQRESAFF.

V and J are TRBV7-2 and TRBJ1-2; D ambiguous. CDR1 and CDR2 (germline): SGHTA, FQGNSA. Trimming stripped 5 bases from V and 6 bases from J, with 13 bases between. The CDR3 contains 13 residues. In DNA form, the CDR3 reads TGTGCCAGCAGCCCGGGCCCCAGCAATGGCTACACCTTC. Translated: CASSPGPSNGYTF.

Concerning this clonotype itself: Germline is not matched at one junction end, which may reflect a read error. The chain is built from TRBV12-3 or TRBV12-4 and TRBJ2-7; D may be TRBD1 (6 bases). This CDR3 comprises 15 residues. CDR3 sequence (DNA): TGTACCAGCAGTGCACCGGGACACCAGACCTACGAGCAGTACTTC. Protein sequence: CTSSAPGHQTYEQYF.

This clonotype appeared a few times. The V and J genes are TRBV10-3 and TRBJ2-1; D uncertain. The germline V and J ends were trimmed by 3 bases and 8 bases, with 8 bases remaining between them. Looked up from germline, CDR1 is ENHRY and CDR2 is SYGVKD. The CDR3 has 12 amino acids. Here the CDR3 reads CAISDSGDEQFF. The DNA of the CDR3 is TGTGCCATCAGTGATTCGGGCGATGAGCAGTTCTTC.

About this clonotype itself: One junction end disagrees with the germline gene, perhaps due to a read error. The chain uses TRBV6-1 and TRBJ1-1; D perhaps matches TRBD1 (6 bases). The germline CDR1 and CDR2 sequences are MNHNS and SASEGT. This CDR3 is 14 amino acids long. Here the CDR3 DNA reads TGTGCCAGCAGTGAAGCCTCGGGACACACTAAAGCTTTCTTT. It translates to CASSEASGHTKAFF.

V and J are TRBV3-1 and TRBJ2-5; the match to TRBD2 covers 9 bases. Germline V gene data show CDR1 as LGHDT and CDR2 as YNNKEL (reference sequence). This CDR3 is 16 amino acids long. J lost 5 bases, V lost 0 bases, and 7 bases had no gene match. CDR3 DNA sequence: TGTGCCAGCAGCCAAGATCTAGCGGGGATTAGGGAGACCCAGTACTTC. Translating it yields CASSQDLAGIRETQYF.